This TCR beta chain originates from a study of control samples from healthy donors and cancer patients. This CDR3 contains 16 residues. The V gene end was trimmed by 4 bases and the J gene end by 2 bases; junction bases not matched to a gene: 6. Germline V gives CDR1 SGHNT, CDR2 YYREEE (reference sequence). Sequenced by immunoSEQ multiplex PCR; TCRdb stores in-frame clones only, minus some. This table has roughly 59,000 clones, approximately 92% appearing once. The sequencing input was PBMCs. The rearrangement links TRBV5-4 to TRBJ2-2; TRBD2 matches 9 bases. The TCR comes from a man aged 40-49 years with colorectal cancer. The CDR3 region has the DNA TGTGCCAGCAGCGCGGGGGGGACACGTAACACCGGGGAGCTGTTTTTT. Protein sequence: CASSAGGTRNTGELFF.